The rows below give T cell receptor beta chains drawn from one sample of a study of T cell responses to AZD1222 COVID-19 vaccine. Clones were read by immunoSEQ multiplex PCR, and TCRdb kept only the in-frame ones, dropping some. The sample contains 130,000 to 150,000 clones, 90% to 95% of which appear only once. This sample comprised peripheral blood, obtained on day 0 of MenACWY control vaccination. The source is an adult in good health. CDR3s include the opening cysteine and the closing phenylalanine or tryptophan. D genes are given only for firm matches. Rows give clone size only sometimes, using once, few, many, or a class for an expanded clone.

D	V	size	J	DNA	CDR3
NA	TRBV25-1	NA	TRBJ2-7	TGTGCCAGTCTCCCCTTAGGGTCCTACGAGCAGTACTTC	CASLPLGSYEQYF
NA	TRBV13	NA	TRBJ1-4	TGTGCCAGCAGCCTTCGGCCCTCTAATGAAAAACTGTTTTTT	CASSLRPSNEKLFF
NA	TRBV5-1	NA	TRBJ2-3	TGCGCCAGCAGCCGGCGAGTGGGGGCCACAGATACGCAGTATTTT	CASSRRVGATDTQYF
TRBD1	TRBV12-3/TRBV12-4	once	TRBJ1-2	TGTGCCAGCAGGGCCACAGGGGCGGAGGGCTACACCTTC	CASRATGAEGYTF
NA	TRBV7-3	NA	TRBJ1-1	TGTGCCAGCAGCCCTAATATGAACACTGAAGCTTTCTTT	CASSPNMNTEAFF
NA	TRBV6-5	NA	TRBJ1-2	TGTGCCAGCAGTTACTCTCGGACGGGGGGAGGTGGCTACACCTTC	CASSYSRTGGGGYTF
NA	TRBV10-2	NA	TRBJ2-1	TGCGCCAGCAGTCTCCGGACGGGGGCGAGTGAGCAGTTCTTC	CASSLRTGASEQFF
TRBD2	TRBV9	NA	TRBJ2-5	TGTGCCAGCAGCGCCTCCGGGACTAGCGGGAGTGGGGAGACCCAGTACTTC	CASSASGTSGSGETQYF
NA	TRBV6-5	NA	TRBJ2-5	TGTGCCAGCAGGACAGGTGGATGGGGCCAAGAGACCCAGTACTTC	CASRTGGWGQETQYF
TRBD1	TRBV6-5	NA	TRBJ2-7	TGTGCCAGCAGACCCGGGACAGCAAATTACGAGCAGTACTTC	CASRPGTANYEQYF
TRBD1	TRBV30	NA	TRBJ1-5	TGTGCCTGGATGGAACAGGGGCCTCCGGATCAGCCCCAGCATTTT	CAWMEQGPPDQPQHF
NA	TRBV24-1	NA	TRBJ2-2	TGTGCCACCAGTGACCCCTATCAGGAGACCGGGGAGCTGTTTTTT	CATSDPYQETGELFF
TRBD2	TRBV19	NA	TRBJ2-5	TGTGCCAGTAGTATTTGGCGGGGGGGCAGAGAGACCCAGTACTTC	CASSIWRGGRETQYF
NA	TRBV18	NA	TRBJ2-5	TGTGCCAGCTCACAGGGGCTGGCGGAGACCCAGTACTTC	CASSQGLAETQYF
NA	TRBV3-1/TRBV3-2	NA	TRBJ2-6	TGTGCCAGCAGCCCCGGGGGACTCCTCTCTGGGGCCAACGTCCTGACTTTC	CASSPGGLLSGANVLTF
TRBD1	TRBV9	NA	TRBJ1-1	TGTGCCAGCAGCGTAGCTCGGGGACAGGGGGAACACACTGAAGCTTTCTTT	CASSVARGQGEHTEAFF
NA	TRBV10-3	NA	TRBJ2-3	TGTGCCAGGCAGGGGGGCGGCACAGATACGCAGTATTTT	CARQGGGTDTQYF
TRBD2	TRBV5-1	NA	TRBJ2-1	TGCGCCAGCAGCTTCCAGGCGGGAGGGCCTTCCGATGAGCAGTTCTTC	CASSFQAGGPSDEQFF
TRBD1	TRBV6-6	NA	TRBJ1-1	TGTGCCAGCAGCGGGACAGCGCGACTGGGCACTGAAGCTTTCTTT	CASSGTARLGTEAFF
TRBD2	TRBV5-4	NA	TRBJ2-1	TGTGCCAGCAGTCCTGCCGGACTAGCGGAGCATGAGCAGTTCTTC	CASSPAGLAEHEQFF
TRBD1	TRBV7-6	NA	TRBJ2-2	TGTGCCAGCAGCTTAGGAAGCAGGGGGCCTGTCGGGGAGCTGTTTTTT	CASSLGSRGPVGELFF
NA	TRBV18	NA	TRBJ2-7	TGTGCCAGCTCACCAAGTTACCAGGGAGGCTACGAGCAGTACTTC	CASSPSYQGGYEQYF
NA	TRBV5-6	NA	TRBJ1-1	TGTGCCAGCAGCTTGGTAGGAAGCAGGACTGAAGCTTTCTTT	CASSLVGSRTEAFF
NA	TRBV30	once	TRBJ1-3	TGTGCTCAGGACGGACACTCTGGAAACACCATATATTTT	CAQDGHSGNTIYF
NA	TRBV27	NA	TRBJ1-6	TGTGCCAGCAGTCCGGCGGGACACTATAATTCACCCCTCCACTTT	CASSPAGHYNSPLHF
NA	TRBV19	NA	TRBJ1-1	TGTGCCAGTCGGGACCGTGCCTACCTGAACACTGAAGCTTTCTTT	CASRDRAYLNTEAFF
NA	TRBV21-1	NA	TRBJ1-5	TGTGCCAGCAGGGGGATTTTTCAGGGCAATCAGCCCCAGCATTTT	CASRGIFQGNQPQHF
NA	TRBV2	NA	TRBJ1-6	TGTGCCAGCACGACCAGGGACCGGGGTTCACCCCTCCACTTT	CASTTRDRGSPLHF
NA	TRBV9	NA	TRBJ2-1	TGTGCCAGCAGCGTAGAGACTAGGAAGGACAATGAGCAGTTCTTC	CASSVETRKDNEQFF
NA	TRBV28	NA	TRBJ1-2	TGTGCCAGCAGTTTATGGAGTTCCCCCTATGGCTACACCTTC	CASSLWSSPYGYTF
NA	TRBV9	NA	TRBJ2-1	TGTGCCAGCAGCGCCGACGGGACGGCCTACAATGAGCAGTTCTTC	CASSADGTAYNEQFF
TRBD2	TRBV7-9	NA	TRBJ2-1	TGTGCCAGCAGCCCGAAGGGCGGCGGGGGGACCTATGAGCAGTTCTTC	CASSPKGGGGTYEQFF